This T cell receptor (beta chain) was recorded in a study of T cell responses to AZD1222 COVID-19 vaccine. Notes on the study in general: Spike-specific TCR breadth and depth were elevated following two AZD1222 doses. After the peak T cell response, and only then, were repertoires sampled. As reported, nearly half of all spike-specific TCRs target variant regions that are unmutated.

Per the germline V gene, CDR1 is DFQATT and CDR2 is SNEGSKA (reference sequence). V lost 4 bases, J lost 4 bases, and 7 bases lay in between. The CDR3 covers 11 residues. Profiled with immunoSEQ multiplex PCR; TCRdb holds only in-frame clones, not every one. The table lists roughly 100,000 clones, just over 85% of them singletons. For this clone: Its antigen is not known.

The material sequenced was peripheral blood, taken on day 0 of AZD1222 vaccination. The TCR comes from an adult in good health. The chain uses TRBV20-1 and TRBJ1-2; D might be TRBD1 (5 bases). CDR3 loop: CSATGTYGYTF. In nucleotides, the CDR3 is TGCAGTGCTACGGGGACCTATGGCTACACCTTC.